The 18 T cell receptor beta chains reported below all come from one sample, sequenced in a study of cytomegalovirus exposure and HLA in healthy donors. The primer mix had 60 Vbeta and 13 Jbeta primers. Generated by immunoSEQ multiplex PCR, the TCRdb table keeps only in-frame clones and is missing some. The table lists around 94,000 clones, over 60% of them singletons, with about 3.8% in the top ten. Sample: PBMCs. The receptors originated from a man between 25 and 39 years old in good health and CMV-seronegative.

The genes are TRBV21-1 and TRBJ2-7; TRBD1, the table's D call, was not compared with the DNA. TRBV21-1 is given as a pseudogene. The CDR3 totals 14 residues. CDR3 in DNA: TGTGCCAGCAAAGACAGCGTCAAATCCTACGAGCAGTACTTC. This encodes CASKDSVKSYEQYF.

There are a few counts of this clone. The gene calls are TRBV10-3 and TRBJ2-2, with unresolved D. CDR1 and CDR2 from the germline V gene are ENHRY and SYGVKD. The CDR3 spans 13 residues. V gave up 0 bases and J gave up 6 bases, with 5 bases separating them. This CDR3 is CAISESRSGELFF. The CDR3 DNA reads as TGTGCCATCAGTGAGTCTCGGTCCGGGGAGCTGTTTTTT.

The chain recombines TRBV10-3 with TRBJ2-7, with 12 bases fitting TRBD2. This CDR3 has 16 residues. Germline V lookup: CDR1 ENHRY, CDR2 SYGVKD. Trimming removed 1 base from V and 6 bases from J; junction bases left unmatched: 7. CDR3 in DNA: TGTGCCATCAGTGAGTACCGACTAGCGGGAGATCGCGAGCAGTACTTC. Amino acid sequence: CAISEYRLAGDREQYF.

The V call is TRBV6-1, the J call TRBJ2-7; 9 bases fit TRBD2. V lost 2 bases to trimming and J lost 0 bases; unmatched junction nucleotides: 11. The V gene's germline CDR1 is MNHNS and CDR2 SASEGT. The CDR3 totals 18 residues. Written as DNA, the CDR3 is TGTGCCAGCAGTGAACAGCTTACGGTAGCGGGAGCCTCCTACGAGCAGTACTTC. Protein product: CASSEQLTVAGASYEQYF.

The chain couples TRBV5-1 to TRBJ1-5; TRBD1 matches 11 bases. CDR1 and CDR2 (germline): SGHRS, YFSETQ. The CDR3 extends over 15 amino acids. With V trimmed by 4 bases and J by 6 bases, 6 bases remained unmatched. CDR3 in amino acids: CASSTGQGASQPQHF. The DNA of the CDR3 is TGCGCCAGCAGCACCGGACAGGGGGCCAGTCAGCCCCAGCATTTT.

The chain joins TRBV29-1 to TRBJ2-5; no firm D call. The CDR3 has 10 amino acids. Trimming removed 7 bases at V and 5 bases at J, with 8 bases between. Germline CDR1 and CDR2: SQVTM and ANQGSEA. For the CDR3, the DNA is TGCAGCGCTTCTGTGGAGACCCAGTACTTC. Its protein is CSASVETQYF.

The chain joins TRBV5-1 to TRBJ1-2; TRBD1 matches at 10 bases. Germline-derived CDR1 and CDR2 are SGHRS and YFSETQ. The junction had 3 bases not matched to a gene; V was cut back by 2 bases and J by 2 bases. There are 15 residues in the CDR3. In nucleotides, the CDR3 is TGCGCCAGCAGCTTAGGGACAGGGGCAAACTATGGCTACACCTTC. Translation: CASSLGTGANYGYTF.

The gene calls are TRBV25-1 and TRBJ2-5, with 9 bases aligning to TRBD1. V gave up 1 base and J gave up 5 bases; unmatched junction bases: 8. CDR1 and CDR2 (germline): MGHDK, SYGVNS. This CDR3 comprises 16 residues. The CDR3 DNA sequence: TGTGCCAGCAGTGAATTGCGGGGACAGGGAGGGGAGACCCAGTACTTC. It yields the protein CASSELRGQGGETQYF.

This clone was seen just once. At one of its ends the junction is not consistent with the germline gene, which may arise from a read error. V gene TRBV7-9 combines with J gene TRBJ1-3, with D unresolved. The germline V gene has CDR1 SEHNR and CDR2 FQNEAQ (reference sequence). This CDR3 comprises 13 residues. CDR3 sequence reads: CSSSFYSGNTIYF. The CDR3 DNA reads as TGTTCCAGCAGCTTCTACTCTGGAAACACCATATATTTT.

The rearrangement uses TRBV10-3 and TRBJ2-2; 8 bases line up with TRBD2. V lost 0 bases and J lost 0; bases outside the gene matches: 6. This CDR3 is 18 amino acids long. CDR1 ENHRY and CDR2 SYGVKD come from the germline V gene. CDR3 sequence (DNA): TGTGCCATCAGTGAGTCAATCGGGAGGGCCTCGAACACCGGGGAGCTGTTTTTT. Amino acids: CAISESIGRASNTGELFF.

J is TRBJ2-3 and V is TRBV7-9, with TRBD1 matching over 7 bases. The CDR3 extends over 14 amino acids. Trimming removed 6 bases from V and 2 bases from J; junction bases left unmatched: 5. CDR1 and CDR2 (germline): SEHNR, FQNEAQ (reference sequence). The DNA of the CDR3 is TGTGCCAGCAGAAGGACAGGCAACACAGATACGCAGTATTTT. This encodes CASRRTGNTDTQYF.

V gene TRBV18 combines with J gene TRBJ1-4, with TRBD1 as a possible D gene (6 bases). Germline CDR1 and CDR2: KGHSH and LQKENI. This CDR3 is 18 amino acids long. Between the trimmed V and J ends, which lost 3 bases and 0 bases, there was a span of 17 bases. The CDR3 bases are TGTGCCAGCTCACCGGCCAGGGGAATAGGGGCAACTAATGAAAAACTGTTTTTT. Protein product: CASSPARGIGATNEKLFF.

The rearrangement joins TRBV6-4 to TRBJ2-1; 15 bases fit TRBD2. With 2 bases clipped from V and 7 bases from J, the junction kept 0 bases outside the gene matches. CDR1 is MRHNA and CDR2 is SNTAGT in the germline V gene. This CDR3 has 15 amino acids. The CDR3 sequence: CASSDGTSGGNEQFF. For the CDR3, the DNA is TGTGCCAGCAGTGACGGGACTAGCGGGGGGAATGAGCAGTTCTTC.

The rearrangement joins TRBV7-3 to TRBJ2-5, with a possible D match to TRBD1 (5 bases). Trimming stripped 5 bases from V and 4 bases from J, with 11 bases between. Germline CDR1 SGHTA, CDR2 FQGTGA. The CDR3 is 13 residues long. CDR3 DNA: TGTGCCAGCAGCCTCAGGGTTTCAGAGACCCAGTACTTC. It encodes CASSLRVSETQYF.

The chain carries TRBV6-4 and TRBJ2-6, with a possible D match to TRBD1 (6 bases). Germline lookup yields CDR1 MRHNA and CDR2 SNTAGT. With 0 bases removed from V and 2 bases from J, the gap between germline ends came to 11 bases. CDR3 length: 17 amino acids. The CDR3 reads CASSDSGGRAGANVLTF. The DNA for the CDR3 is TGTGCCAGCAGTGACTCAGGGGGACGGGCTGGGGCCAACGTCCTGACTTTC.

This rearrangement joins TRBV28 to TRBJ1-2, with 9 bases lining up with TRBD1. Germline CDR1 MDHEN, CDR2 SYDVKM. V dropped 5 bases and J dropped 5; count of bases not matched to a gene: 3. The CDR3 spans 13 residues. The CDR3 DNA is TGTGCCAGCAGTCTACAGGGGGCTTATGGCTACACCTTC. Residues: CASSLQGAYGYTF.

The chain links TRBV18 to TRBJ2-7; 12 bases line up with TRBD1. Per the germline V gene, CDR1 is KGHSH and CDR2 is LQKENI. V gave up 5 bases and J gave up 3 bases; unmatched junction bases: 5. There are 15 residues in the CDR3. CDR3 sequence reads: CASSRGTGGNYEQYF. The CDR3 coding sequence is TGTGCCAGCTCAAGGGGGACAGGGGGCAACTACGAGCAGTACTTC.

This clone was counted a few times. The V gene is TRBV5-1, the J gene TRBJ1-2, with a weak D call TRBD1 (5 bases). V was trimmed by 4 bases and J by 6 bases, leaving 13 bases between them. Germline-derived CDR1 and CDR2 are SGHRS and YFSETQ. The CDR3 is 13 amino acids. CDR3 amino acids: CASSIQGFDGYTF. For the CDR3, the DNA is TGCGCCAGCAGCATTCAGGGTTTTGATGGCTACACCTTC.